This passage covers 18 T cell receptor beta chains from one sample sequenced in a study of cytomegalovirus exposure and HLA in healthy donors. The PCR had 60 Vbeta and 13 Jbeta primers. Generated by immunoSEQ multiplex PCR, the TCRdb table keeps only in-frame clones and is missing some. The top ten hold 3.7% of the sample, which has about 160,000 clones, 70% to 85% seen once. Sequencing was carried out using PBMCs. These receptors came from a man aged 25 to 40 in good health and CMV-seropositive.

This rearrangement joins TRBV27 to TRBJ2-7, with 11 nucleotides matching TRBD2. Germline values: CDR1 MNHEY, CDR2 SMNVEV (reference sequence). The CDR3 loop spans 15 amino acids. J was trimmed by 2 bases and V by 5 bases; bases with no gene match: 5. The CDR3 coding sequence is TGTGCCAGCAGTATCGGGACTAGCGGCACCTACGAGCAGTACTTC. Amino acid sequence: CASSIGTSGTYEQYF.

This sequence joins TRBV7-8 and TRBJ1-4; 12 bases are shared with TRBD1. V was clipped by 11 bases and J by 3 bases; unmatched bases: 13. Germline V gene data show CDR1 as SGHVS and CDR2 as FQNEAQ. The CDR3 covers 17 residues. Here the CDR3 DNA reads TGTGCCGGTGGTGGCGGGACAGGGGGCAGGGCTAATGAAAAACTGTTTTTT. Its translation is CAGGGGTGGRANEKLFF.

The genes are TRBV5-6 and TRBJ1-6; 8 bases align to TRBD1. V gave up 2 bases and J gave up 8 bases; unmatched junction bases: 3. The CDR3 covers 14 residues. Germline V lookup: CDR1 SGHDT, CDR2 YYEEEE. CDR3 nucleotides: TGTGCCAGCAGCTTCGGACAGGGTTATTCACCCCTCCACTTT. Residues: CASSFGQGYSPLHF.

In its sample, this clone was seen a few times. The chain links TRBV11-1 to TRBJ2-1; D may be TRBD2 (5 bases). The V gene lost 2 bases and the J gene lost 5 bases, with 13 bases spanning the gap. Germline V CDR1 and CDR2: SGHAT, FQDESV (reference sequence). The CDR3 contains 15 residues. CDR3 sequence: CASSLRRGGDNEQFF. CDR3 bases: TGTGCCAGCAGCTTAAGACGGGGTGGAGACAATGAGCAGTTCTTC.

The chain couples TRBV5-1 to TRBJ2-7, with TRBD2 matching 8 bases. V was pared by 0 bases and J by 3 bases, with 2 bases of the junction left unmatched. Germline CDR1 and CDR2: SGHRS and YFSETQ. This CDR3 has 14 amino acids. The DNA for the CDR3 is TGCGCCAGCAGCTTGGGACTAGCGAACTACGAGCAGTACTTC. Its translation is CASSLGLANYEQYF.

This clone came up a few times. J is TRBJ2-3 and V is TRBV7-6; 8 nucleotides match TRBD1. V lost 5 bases and J lost 2; bases outside the gene matches: 9. Per the germline V gene, CDR1 is SGHVS and CDR2 is FNYEAQ. The CDR3 has 16 residues. CDR3 sequence: CASSLWTGTVTDTQYF. For the CDR3, the DNA is TGTGCCAGCAGCCTCTGGACAGGGACGGTCACAGATACGCAGTATTTT.

Only one count was recorded for this clone. Distinct nucleotide sequences in the sample also encode this CDR3. J is TRBJ2-7 and V is TRBV6-1; tentatively, D is TRBD2 (6 bases). This CDR3 comprises 12 residues. Germline lookup yields CDR1 MNHNS and CDR2 SASEGT. The ends were cut back, 8 bases at V and 3 bases at J, with 11 bases in the middle. The CDR3 sequence is CASGTGDYEQYF. CDR3 DNA: TGTGCCAGCGGTACGGGAGACTACGAGCAGTACTTC.

The chain carries TRBV27 and TRBJ2-1; D remains ambiguous. This CDR3 spans 12 amino acids. CDR1 is MNHEY, CDR2 SMNVEV, per germline (reference sequence). V was shortened by 6 bases and J by 9 bases, with 12 bases between the two germline ends. CDR3 in amino acids: CASSQRRGEQFF. The CDR3 coding sequence is TGTGCCAGCAGCCAAAGACGAGGTGAGCAGTTCTTC.

This sequence joins TRBV5-1 and TRBJ2-3; unclear D gene. From germline, CDR1 is SGHRS and CDR2 YFSETQ. The CDR3 spans 13 residues. V was shortened by 2 bases and J by 1 base, with 5 bases between the two germline ends. The CDR3 region is CASSFTGTDTQYF. The CDR3 nucleotides are TGCGCCAGCAGCTTCACGGGCACAGATACGCAGTATTTT. The variable domain in full, completed from reference TRBV5-1 and TRBJ2-3, reads KAGVTQTPRYLIKTRGQQVTLSCSPISGHRSVSWYQQTPGQGLQFLFEYFSETQRNKGNFPGRFSGRQFSNSRSEMNVSTLELGDSALYLCASSFTGTDTQYFGPGTRLTVL.

This clone was seen a single time. Just one base apart from a much larger clone, this may be a read error. The chain links TRBV2 to TRBJ1-1; 8 bases agree with TRBD1. Germline CDR1 SNHLY, CDR2 FYNNEI. The CDR3 sequence is 13 residues long. The V segment lost 6 bases and the J segment 1 base; nucleotides outside the gene matches: 1. The CDR3 region has the DNA TGTGCCAGCAGAGGACAGGGGAACACTGAAGCTTTCTTT. Translation: CASRGQGNTEAFF.

V gene TRBV2 combines with J gene TRBJ2-5; 10 bases are a match to TRBD2. Germline CDR1 SNHLY, CDR2 FYNNEI. There are 15 residues in the CDR3. V was clipped by 4 bases and J by 1 base; unmatched bases: 3. This CDR3 reads CASSGAGGPQETQYF. The CDR3 bases are TGTGCCAGCAGTGGAGCGGGGGGGCCCCAAGAGACCCAGTACTTC.

V and J are TRBV5-4 and TRBJ1-6; 8 positions match TRBD1. Germline V CDR1 and CDR2: SGHNT, YYREEE (reference sequence). The CDR3 is made up of 15 amino acids. V shed 9 bases, J shed 5 bases, and the junction held 10 bases outside the gene matches. Written as DNA, the CDR3 is TGTGCCAACAGACAAGACAGGGGTGATAATTCACCCCTCCACTTT. Amino acids: CANRQDRGDNSPLHF.

CDR3 DNA: TGTGCCAGCAGCTTCGGGCAAACGGGGGCCTACGAGCAGTACTTC. Amino acids: CASSFGQTGAYEQYF. The V and J genes are TRBV7-2 and TRBJ2-7, with D possibly matching TRBD2 (6 bases). The CDR3 is 15 amino acids. Germline CDR1 reads SGHTA; CDR2 reads FQGNSA. V was cut by 3 bases and J by 2 bases, with 14 bases left in between.

The chain carries TRBV27 and TRBJ2-7, with 10 bases that match TRBD1. The CDR3 spans 17 residues. The V segment lost 6 bases and the J segment 2 bases; nucleotides outside the gene matches: 13. The germline V gene has CDR1 MNHEY and CDR2 SMNVEV (reference sequence). CDR3 in amino acids: CASRPLGGTGDAYEQYF. The CDR3 DNA is TGTGCCAGCAGACCTCTTGGGGGGACAGGGGACGCCTACGAGCAGTACTTC.

CDR3 amino acids: CASSQYSGVSNEQFF. Written as DNA, the CDR3 is TGTGCCAGCAGCCAGTATTCGGGGGTGTCAAATGAGCAGTTCTTC. The chain recombines TRBV14 with TRBJ2-1; the D gene is possibly TRBD2 (6 bases). CDR1 SGHDN and CDR2 FVKESK come from the germline V gene. Trimming cost V 3 bases and J 7 bases, with 16 bases left between them. This CDR3 is built from 15 residues.

The J gene is TRBJ1-5, the V gene TRBV25-1, with no clear D. CDR1 and CDR2 from the germline V gene are MGHDK and SYGVNS. The V end was cut by 4 bases, the J end by 7 bases, with 14 bases between. The CDR3 spans 14 residues. CDR3 residues: CASSGREGRQPQHF. CDR3 bases: TGTGCCAGCAGTGGCCGGGAGGGCCGGCAGCCCCAGCATTTT.

This sequence joins TRBV18 and TRBJ2-5, with a tentative D call TRBD1 (5 bases). CDR3 length: 14 residues. With 0 bases removed from V and 3 bases from J, the gap between germline ends came to 8 bases. Germline CDR1 KGHSH, CDR2 LQKENI. CDR3 in DNA: TGTGCCAGCTCACCACCCACAGGAAAAGAGACCCAGTACTTC. As protein: CASSPPTGKETQYF.

This chain links TRBV15 with TRBJ2-7; TRBD1 is a possible D gene (5 bases). Trimming shortened V by 0 bases and J by 5 bases, and 11 bases separated the two germline ends. CDR3 length: 14 amino acids. The germline gives CDR1 LNHNV, CDR2 YYDKDF (reference sequence). In DNA, the CDR3 is TGTGCCACCAGCAGAGATAGGGGCCGCGACGAGCAGTACTTC. Protein product: CATSRDRGRDEQYF. The entire variable domain, with the rest obtained from reference TRBV15 and TRBJ2-7, is as follows: DAMVIQNPRYQVTQFGKPVTLSCSQTLNHNVMYWYQQKSSQAPKLLFHYYDKDFNNEADTPDNFQSRRPNTSFCFLDIRSPGLGDTAMYLCATSRDRGRDEQYFGPGTRLTVT.